This T cell receptor beta chain comes out of a study of T cells in Graves' hyperthyroidism and ophthalmopathy. Study-wide background: Before treatment of any kind, peripheral blood was taken at initial diagnosis.

Using RNA transcripts as the source, TCR beta CDR3 regions were amplified. The HTBI set primed first-round TCR CDR3 RT-PCR. TCRdb reprocessed the multiplex PCR reads via MiXCR and lists one record per CDR3 protein. This repertoire shows about 840,000 distinct CDR3 sequences, approximately 40% found once; its top ten account for over 8%. The study enrolled patients aged 18 to 65 with newly diagnosed hyperthyroidism of under 2 months' duration. The source of the PBMCs was 9.5 to 10 ml of fresh peripheral blood. The CDR3 has 12 residues. Germline V CDR1 and CDR2: SGDLS, YYNGEE. Trimming left V 5 bases short and J 2 bases short, with 7 bases between. In this sample, this clonotype turned up many times.

This TCR was recovered from a man aged 18-30 years with Graves' hyperthyroidism. Sequences were obtained from blood. The chain has TRBV9 and TRBJ2-5, with D tentatively TRBD2 (6 bases). The DNA of the CDR3 is TGTGCCAGCAGTGGGACTCAAGAGACCCAGTACTTC. Protein: CASSGTQETQYF.